This record looks at one TCR beta chain sequence and its context. Its antigen is still unknown. The data derive from a study of T cell repertoires in cytomegalovirus infection. About the research overall: Public TCR beta signatures indicated both CMV infection and matching HLA type. Study conclusions and caveats: Dominating the ex vivo response were TCR beta clonotypes that were CMV-specific and HLA-C-restricted. The cumulative frequency of public TCR beta families identified carriers of CMV plus the relevant HLA.

TCRdb reprocessed the reads with MiXCR, giving one entry per CDR3 protein. The sample includes around 200,000 distinct CDR3 sequences, roughly a sixth of them seen just once. Germline CDR1 is SGHTA and CDR2 is FQGTGA. V lost 2 bases to trimming and J lost 5 bases; unmatched junction nucleotides: 17. The CDR3 contains 19 residues. The sequencing input was CD8+ T cells from PBMCs. The V call is TRBV7-3, the J call TRBJ2-2; 7 positions match TRBD2. The clonotype comes from a human donor in good health (CMV status not recorded). Some clones in this sample may be carry-over from other donors' samples. CDR3 amino acids: CASSLRPPLADYATGELFF. CDR3 sequence (DNA): TGTGCCAGCAGCTTACGCCCCCCCCTAGCGGACTATGCGACCGGGGAGCTGTTTTTT.